Below are 30 T cell receptor beta chains sequenced from a single sample in a study of T cell responses to AZD1222 COVID-19 vaccine. Data came from immunoSEQ multiplex PCR; TCRdb stores just in-frame clones and leaves some out. In the table there are about 91,000 clones, approximately 90% of which are singletons. Source: peripheral blood, taken 28 days after the second AZD1222 dose. These receptors came from an adult who received the AZD1222 COVID-19 vaccine.

The V gene is TRBV5-1, the J gene TRBJ1-1, with TRBD1 identical over 8 bases. This CDR3 is 15 amino acids long. Germline V gene sequence: CDR1 SGHRS, CDR2 YFSETQ. Unmatched junction bases numbered 6, after V lost 4 bases and J lost 1 base. CDR3 DNA sequence: TGCGCCAGCAGCCCACGGACAGGGACGAACACTGAAGCTTTCTTT. As protein: CASSPRTGTNTEAFF.

The V and J genes are TRBV6-4 and TRBJ2-1, with 10 bases identical to TRBD2. Germline V gene sequence: CDR1 MRHNA, CDR2 SNTAGT. This CDR3 is built from 15 residues. Trimming removed 6 bases from V and 6 bases from J; junction bases left unmatched: 8. CDR3 in DNA: TGTGCCAGCAGCAAAAGCGGGGGGGCACCCAATGAGCAGTTCTTC. Translation: CASSKSGGAPNEQFF.

This chain joins TRBV6-5 and TRBJ1-2; D is unresolved. V gave up 2 bases and J gave up 4 bases, with 8 bases separating them. The CDR3 totals 13 residues. In germline, CDR1 is MNHEY, CDR2 SVGAGI. For the CDR3, the DNA is TGTGCCAGCAGTTACGCTTTAAGCTATGGCTACACCTTC. Its translation: CASSYALSYGYTF.

The V gene is TRBV14, the J gene TRBJ2-7, with unresolved D. Germline values: CDR1 SGHDN, CDR2 FVKESK. V lost 1 base and J lost 2, with 6 bases in between. The CDR3 spans 13 residues. The CDR3 nucleotides are TGTGCCAGCAGCCAAGTAATTACCTACGAGCAGTACTTC. It yields the protein CASSQVITYEQYF. Full variable domain (missing parts from reference TRBV14 and TRBJ2-7): EAGVTQFPSHSVIEKGQTVTLRCDPISGHDNLYWYRRVMGKEIKFLLHFVKESKQDESGMPNNRFLAERTGGTYSTLKVQPAELEDSGVYFCASSQVITYEQYFGPGTRLTVT.

This clone is a singleton in its sample. The chain joins TRBV6-1 to TRBJ1-5; no firm D call. Trimming stripped 0 bases from V and 2 bases from J, with 23 bases between. This CDR3 spans 20 amino acids. Germline-derived CDR1 and CDR2 are MNHNS and SASEGT. In nucleotides, the CDR3 is TGTGCCAGCAGTGAAGCTAGGCGCCCCGGGGAGTCGTACGGCAATCAGCCCCAGCATTTT. Protein sequence: CASSEARRPGESYGNQPQHF.

This chain links TRBV12-3 or TRBV12-4 with TRBJ1-2, with D tentatively TRBD1 (5 bases). The CDR3 is 13 amino acids. V lost 8 bases and J lost 2, with 12 bases in between. DNA for the CDR3: TGTGCCAGCTGGGGGGGATTAAACTATGGCTACACCTTC. Protein product: CASWGGLNYGYTF.

This clone came up a few times. V is TRBV7-2 and J is TRBJ2-7; D is uncertain. With 5 bases removed from V and 6 bases from J, the gap between germline ends came to 17 bases. CDR1 is SGHTA and CDR2 is FQGNSA in the germline V gene. The CDR3 is made up of 14 amino acids. CDR3 bases: TGTGCCAGCAGCCCTCATAAGGCTGTCGGCGAGCAGTACTTC. Translated: CASSPHKAVGEQYF.

V usage is TRBV6-5 and J usage is TRBJ1-2; the match to TRBD1 covers 8 bases. V was pared by 8 bases and J by 8 bases, with 13 bases of the junction left unmatched. The CDR3 totals 14 residues. Looked up from germline, CDR1 is MNHEY and CDR2 is SVGAGI. This CDR3 is CASVPSGGFEGYTF. The CDR3 nucleotides read TGTGCCAGCGTCCCATCAGGGGGCTTTGAAGGCTACACCTTC.

This chain links TRBV19 with TRBJ1-4; 7 bases are shared with TRBD1. The germline V gene encodes CDR1 LNHDA and CDR2 SQIVND (reference sequence). The V gene end was trimmed by 5 bases and the J gene end by 8 bases; junction bases not matched to a gene: 11. This CDR3 is built from 15 residues. The CDR3 nucleotides are TGTGCCAGTAGTGCCCGACAGGGCGGCGGGGAAAAACTGTTTTTT. Translation: CASSARQGGGEKLFF. The full variable domain, its missing parts supplied by reference TRBV19 and TRBJ1-4, is DGGITQSPKYLFRKEGQNVTLSCEQNLNHDAMYWYRQDPGQGLRLIYYSQIVNDFQKGDIAEGYSVSREKKESFPLTVTSAQKNPTAFYLCASSARQGGGEKLFFGSGTQLSVL.

V usage is TRBV15 and J usage is TRBJ1-1; maybe TRBD1 (6 bases). The germline gives CDR1 LNHNV, CDR2 YYDKDF (reference sequence). The ends were cut back, 3 bases at V and 0 bases at J, with 14 bases in the middle. The CDR3 contains 16 residues. CDR3 nucleotide sequence: TGTGCCACCAGCAGGGGGGCCTTGGGGGTGAACACTGAAGCTTTCTTT. Residues: CATSRGALGVNTEAFF.

This clone showed up just a few times. The rearrangement uses TRBV9 and TRBJ2-3; D uncertain. With 4 bases removed from V and 1 base from J, the gap between germline ends came to 13 bases. From germline, CDR1 is SGDLS and CDR2 YYNGEE. The CDR3 runs 15 residues. The CDR3 loop reads CASSPPDGGTDTQYF. Here the CDR3 DNA reads TGTGCCAGCAGCCCCCCAGACGGCGGCACAGATACGCAGTATTTT.

This chain connects TRBV5-1 to TRBJ2-1, with D uncertain. The V and J ends lost 2 bases and 4 bases respectively, with 13 bases between them. Germline CDR1 and CDR2: SGHRS and YFSETQ. This CDR3 has 15 amino acids. This chain's CDR3 is CASSLANGKYNEQFF. CDR3 nucleotide sequence: TGCGCCAGCAGCTTAGCTAACGGAAAATACAATGAGCAGTTCTTC. Full variable domain (outside the CDR3, taken from reference TRBV5-1 and TRBJ2-1): KAGVTQTPRYLIKTRGQQVTLSCSPISGHRSVSWYQQTPGQGLQFLFEYFSETQRNKGNFPGRFSGRQFSNSRSEMNVSTLELGDSALYLCASSLANGKYNEQFFGPGTRLTVL.

This clone was counted once. The chain carries TRBV28 and TRBJ2-3; 8 bases are a match to TRBD2. The CDR3 has 16 residues. Germline CDR1 reads MDHEN; CDR2 reads SYDVKM. The ends lost 5 bases at V and 2 bases at J; junction bases unmatched: 9. The CDR3 DNA follows: TGTGCCAGCAGTCGCCCCGGCGGGGGGAACACAGATACGCAGTATTTT. This translates into CASSRPGGGNTDTQYF.

The chain recombines TRBV19 with TRBJ2-1; possible D gene TRBD2, 5 bases. Between the trimmed V and J ends, which lost 5 bases and 5 bases, there was a span of 22 bases. Germline loops: CDR1 LNHDA, CDR2 SQIVND (reference sequence). CDR3 length: 17 residues. For the CDR3, the DNA is TGTGCCAGTAGTGCCCGCTCCGGTCGAGGGTCCGACAATGAGCAGTTCTTC. Translated, it gives CASSARSGRGSDNEQFF.

V is TRBV5-6 and J is TRBJ2-1, with D perhaps matching TRBD2 (6 bases). Trimming left V 1 base short and J 0 bases short, with 11 bases between. Looked up from germline, CDR1 is SGHDT and CDR2 is YYEEEE. The CDR3 has 16 amino acids. The CDR3: CASSLRGKSSYNEQFF. The CDR3 DNA is TGTGCCAGCAGCTTGCGGGGGAAGAGCTCCTACAATGAGCAGTTCTTC. The full variable domain, its missing parts supplied by reference TRBV5-6 and TRBJ2-1, is DAGVTQSPTHLIKTRGQQVTLRCSPKSGHDTVSWYQQALGQGPQFIFQYYEEEERQRGNFPDRFSGHQFPNYSSELNVNALLLGDSALYLCASSLRGKSSYNEQFFGPGTRLTVL.

The chain combines TRBV4-2 with TRBJ2-2, with TRBD2 as a possible D gene (6 bases). Deletions cut 4 bases from V and 3 bases from J, with 12 bases between. This CDR3 region has 15 residues. CDR1 and CDR2 (germline): LGHNA, YNFKEQ. In DNA, the CDR3 is TGTGCCAGCAGCCCGCTGACGGGGGACACCGGGGAGCTGTTTTTT. The encoded protein is CASSPLTGDTGELFF.

The rearrangement joins TRBV6-1 to TRBJ2-2, with D unclear. The CDR3 length is 13 residues. V was cut by 3 bases and J by 5 bases, with 7 bases left in between. CDR1 is MNHNS and CDR2 is SASEGT in the germline V gene. The CDR3 DNA sequence: TGTGCCAGCAGTGATTGGGGTACCGGGGAGCTGTTTTTT. This translates into CASSDWGTGELFF.

The gene calls are TRBV30 and TRBJ2-2; D tentatively fits TRBD1 or TRBD2 (5 bases each). V dropped 2 bases and J dropped 10 bases, with 14 bases sitting between them. This CDR3 contains 13 residues. Per the germline V gene, CDR1 is GTSNPN and CDR2 is SVGIG (reference sequence). CDR3 residues: CAWSPRRGEELFF. The CDR3 bases are TGTGCCTGGAGTCCCCGTAGGGGAGAGGAGCTGTTTTTT.

V is TRBV27 and J is TRBJ1-2; no clear D. The CDR3 totals 14 residues. V gave up 4 bases and J gave up 8 bases, with 17 bases separating them. Germline-derived CDR1 and CDR2 are MNHEY and SMNVEV (reference sequence). The CDR3 region has the DNA TGTGCCAGCAGTTCACCACCCCCGGGGAGGGGCTACACCTTC. Translating it yields CASSSPPPGRGYTF.

The J gene is TRBJ1-5, the V gene TRBV6-6; D is possibly TRBD1 (5 bases). Germline assignment: CDR1 MNHNY and CDR2 SVGAGI (reference sequence). This CDR3 comprises 13 residues. The germline V and J ends were trimmed by 5 bases and 7 bases, with 12 bases remaining between them. The CDR3 loop is CASSQGRRQPQHF. DNA of the CDR3: TGTGCCAGCAGTCAGGGTAGACGACAGCCCCAGCATTTT.

This clone was seen just once. This sequence joins TRBV7-3 and TRBJ2-3; D perhaps matches TRBD2 (7 bases). CDR1 and CDR2 (germline): SGHTA, FQGTGA. The CDR3 spans 15 residues. V was pared by 3 bases and J by 3 bases, with 13 bases between. CDR3 in amino acids: CASSFEGGRTDTQYF. CDR3 sequence (DNA): TGTGCCAGCAGCTTCGAGGGGGGGCGGACAGATACGCAGTATTTT.

The gene calls are TRBV6-5 and TRBJ2-1; perhaps D is TRBD1 or TRBD2 (6 bases each). V dropped 2 bases and J dropped 4 bases, with 15 bases sitting between them. Germline assignment: CDR1 MNHEY and CDR2 SVGAGI. This CDR3 comprises 16 residues. For the CDR3, the DNA is TGTGCCAGCAGTTACGAGGGCAGGGGACTTTACAATGAGCAGTTCTTC. The encoded protein is CASSYEGRGLYNEQFF.

The chain joins TRBV28 to TRBJ1-5; TRBD1 aligns across 8 bases. The CDR3 totals 14 residues. The trim removed 6 bases at V and 2 bases at J, leaving 3 bases unmatched. Germline V gene lookup returns CDR1 MDHEN and CDR2 SYDVKM. CDR3 DNA: TGTGCCAGCAGGGAGACAGGGGGCAATCAGCCCCAGCATTTT. This codes for CASRETGGNQPQHF.

The chain has TRBV7-2 and TRBJ2-7, with 9 nucleotides matching TRBD1. This CDR3 contains 16 residues. J lost 5 bases, V lost 1 base, and 9 bases had no gene match. CDR1 and CDR2 from the germline V gene are SGHTA and FQGNSA. The CDR3 coding sequence is TGTGCCAGCAGCTTAGGCGGGACAGGGTCTTACGACGAGCAGTACTTC. It is translated as CASSLGGTGSYDEQYF.

J is TRBJ2-1 and V is TRBV30; TRBD2 matches at 7 bases. From germline, CDR1 is GTSNPN and CDR2 SVGIG (reference sequence). This CDR3 is built from 13 residues. CDR3 DNA sequence: TGTGCATACGGGACTAACAATTACAATGAGCAGTTCTTC. This encodes CAYGTNNYNEQFF.

The chain uses TRBV11-1 and TRBJ2-6; TRBD1 agrees at 7 bases. Germline assignment: CDR1 SGHAT and CDR2 FQDESV (reference sequence). The CDR3 runs 15 residues. Trimming took 6 bases from V and 2 from J; bases not matched to a gene: 4. CDR3 loop: CASRLQGAGANVLTF. The DNA for the CDR3 is TGTGCCAGCAGACTTCAGGGGGCTGGGGCCAACGTCCTGACTTTC.

The rearrangement joins TRBV30 to TRBJ1-3; D is undetermined. Trimming pared 1 base from V and 6 bases from J, leaving 16 bases between. Per germline, CDR1 GTSNPN and CDR2 SVGIG (reference sequence). The CDR3 consists of 15 residues. As DNA, the CDR3 is TGTGCCTGGAGTGGCGGACGTATATGGCAAAACACCATATATTTT. This translates into CAWSGGRIWQNTIYF.

The rearrangement joins TRBV6-1 to TRBJ2-7; D is undetermined. Germline CDR1 reads MNHNS; CDR2 reads SASEGT. The ends were cut back, 2 bases at V and 0 bases at J, with 11 bases in the middle. This CDR3 is built from 15 residues. CDR3 sequence (DNA): TGTGCCAGCAGTGAATATGGCATCTACTCCTACGAGCAGTACTTC. It codes for CASSEYGIYSYEQYF.

The V call is TRBV10-2, the J call TRBJ1-6; 9 bases align to TRBD1. J lost 10 bases, V lost 2 bases, and 15 bases had no gene match. Germline V gene lookup returns CDR1 WSHSY and CDR2 SAAADI. The length of the CDR3 is 18 residues. The CDR3 nucleotides are TGCGCCAGCAGTGAGCCTCTTTCTAAACAGGGGGCAAGGTCACCCCTCCACTTT. The encoded protein is CASSEPLSKQGARSPLHF.

The J gene is TRBJ2-1, the V gene TRBV28; maybe TRBD2 (5 bases). The CDR3 sequence is 15 residues long. Germline-derived CDR1 and CDR2 are MDHEN and SYDVKM. Trimming took off 8 bases at V and 3 bases at J, with 17 bases between the two ends. CDR3 loop: CASPPRRRVYNEQFF. CDR3 DNA: TGTGCCAGCCCCCCTCGGCGGCGGGTCTACAATGAGCAGTTCTTC. The whole variable domain, remainder taken from reference TRBV28 and TRBJ2-1, is DVKVTQSSRYLVKRTGEKVFLECVQDMDHENMFWYRQDPGLGLRLIYFSYDVKMKEKGDIPEGYSVSREKKERFSLILESASTNQTSMYLCASPPRRRVYNEQFFGPGTRLTVL.